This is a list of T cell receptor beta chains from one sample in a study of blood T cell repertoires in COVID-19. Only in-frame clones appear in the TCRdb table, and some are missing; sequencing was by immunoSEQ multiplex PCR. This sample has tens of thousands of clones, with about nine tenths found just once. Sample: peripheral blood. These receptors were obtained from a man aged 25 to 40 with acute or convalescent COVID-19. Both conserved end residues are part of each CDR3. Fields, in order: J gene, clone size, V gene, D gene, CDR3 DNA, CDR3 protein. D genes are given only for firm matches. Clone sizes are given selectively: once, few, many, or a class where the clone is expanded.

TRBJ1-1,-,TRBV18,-,TGTGCCAGCTCACCACCCCGGCAGAGAGGCACTGAAGCTTTCTTT,CASSPPRQRGTEAFF
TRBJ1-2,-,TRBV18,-,TGTGCCAGCTCTCCTCAGGTAGTCTCTAACTATGGCTACACCTTC,CASSPQVVSNYGYTF
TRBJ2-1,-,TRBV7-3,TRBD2,TGTGCCAGCAGCTTAGGGTCAGAGGGACTACGGAATGAGCAGTTCTTC,CASSLGSEGLRNEQFF
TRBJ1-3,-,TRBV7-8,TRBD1,TGTGCCAGCAGCTTAGCAGACAGGGGCTCTGGAAACACCATATATTTT,CASSLADRGSGNTIYF
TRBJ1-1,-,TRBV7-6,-,TGTGCCAGCAGCTTAGCTAGGGGCACTGAAGCTTTCTTT,CASSLARGTEAFF
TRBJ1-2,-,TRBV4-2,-,TGTGCCAGCAGCCAACGTACAGGTAGCTACACCTTC,CASSQRTGSYTF
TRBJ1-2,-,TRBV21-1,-,TGTGCCAGCAGCACACGACAGGGGGGGAGGATCTATGGCTACACCTTC,CASSTRQGGRIYGYTF
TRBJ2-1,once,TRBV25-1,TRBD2,TGTGCCAGCAGTGAACCGGGACTAGCAAATGAGCAGTTCTTC,CASSEPGLANEQFF
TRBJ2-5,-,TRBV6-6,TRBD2,TGTGCCAGCAGTTGGGGGGGAGGTGTCGGGCAAGAGACCCAGTACTTC,CASSWGGGVGQETQYF
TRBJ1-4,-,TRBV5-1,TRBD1,TGCGCCAGCAGCCCCGGTCCAGGGGGCGCTTACAATGAAAAACTGTTTTTT,CASSPGPGGAYNEKLFF
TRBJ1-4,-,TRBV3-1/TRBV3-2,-,TGTGCCAGCAGCAACCGGGAGGGGGGTGAAAAACTGTTTTTT,CASSNREGGEKLFF
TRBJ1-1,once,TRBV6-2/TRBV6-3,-,TGTGCCAGCAGTTTATGGAGGGACACTGAAGCTTTCTTT,CASSLWRDTEAFF
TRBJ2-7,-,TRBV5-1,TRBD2,TGCGCCAGCAGCCGCTCGGTCCTAGCGGGAGGGCCGAACGAGCAGTACTTC,CASSRSVLAGGPNEQYF
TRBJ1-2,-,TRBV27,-,TGTGCCAGCAGTCCCCGGCGGACAGAACTGAATGGCTACACCTTC,CASSPRRTELNGYTF
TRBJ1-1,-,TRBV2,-,TGTGCCAGCTTTTTGCAGGCGAACACTGAAGCTTTCTTT,CASFLQANTEAFF
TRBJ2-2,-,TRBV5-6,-,TGTGCCAGCAGCTTTAGACAGAACACCGGGGAGCTGTTTTTT,CASSFRQNTGELFF
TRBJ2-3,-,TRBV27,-,TGTGCCAGCAGTTATCTAGATACGCAGTATTTT,CASSYLDTQYF
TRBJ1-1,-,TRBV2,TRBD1,TGTGCCAGCAACCGCGACAGGGGTATCGTTGCAGAGAACACTGAAGCTTTCTTT,CASNRDRGIVAENTEAFF
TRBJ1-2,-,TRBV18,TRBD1,TGTGCCAGCTTACCCGACAGGGACTATGGCTACACCTTC,CASLPDRDYGYTF
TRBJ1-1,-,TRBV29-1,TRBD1,TGCAGCGTTGAAGGTCTTCCGGGACAGGGTTGGATGAACACTGAAGCTTTCTTT,CSVEGLPGQGWMNTEAFF
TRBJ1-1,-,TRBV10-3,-,TGTGCCATCAGTGTAGGAGGGGACACTGAAGCTTTCTTT,CAISVGGDTEAFF
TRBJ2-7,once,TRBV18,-,TGTGCCAGCTCACCACGCTCGAGCTCCTACGAGCAGTACTTC,CASSPRSSSYEQYF
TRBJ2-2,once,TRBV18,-,TGTGCCAGCTCACCATTGAGGGTCCCGAACACCGGGGAGCTGTTTTTT,CASSPLRVPNTGELFF
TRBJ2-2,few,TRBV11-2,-,TGTGCCAGCAGCCCGTCAGGGTACACCGGGGAGCTGTTTTTT,CASSPSGYTGELFF